These 5 T cell receptor beta chains originate from one sample sequenced in a study of regulatory T cells in long-lasting Graves disease. Investigators prepared the TCR beta libraries by applying iRepertoire HTBI primers and Arm-PCR of CDR3 regions. TCRdb re-derived calls from the multiplex PCR reads in MiXCR, one entry per CDR3 protein. Here the sample spans a few hundred thousand distinct CDR3 sequences, roughly 25% being singletons. The time point here: persistent/refractory GD, antithyroid drugs over 5 years with positive TRAb. PBMC-extracted RNA yielded the TCR library. The sequencing here drew on peripheral blood mononuclear cells (PBMCs), taken when the disease was refractory, from a patient treated with antithyroid drugs. Receptor source: a woman in her thirties or forties with Graves disease.

Comments on this clonotype: Just one base apart from a much larger clone, this may be a read error. This chain uses TRBV28 with TRBJ2-6; weak D call: TRBD1 (5 bases). Per germline, CDR1 MDHEN and CDR2 SYDVKM. The CDR3 is 13 amino acids. The CDR3 loop is CAIGSSGANVQTF. CDR3 coding DNA: TGTGCCATAGGCAGCTCTGGGGCCAACGTCCAGACTTTC.

The chain is built from TRBV6-1 and TRBJ2-1; TRBD2 matches 13 bases. V lost 10 bases to trimming and J lost 4 bases; unmatched junction nucleotides: 10. This CDR3 region has 16 residues. The germline V gene encodes CDR1 MNHNS and CDR2 SASEGT. CDR3 in amino acids: CATARTSGSGYNEQFF. CDR3 nucleotides: TGTGCCACCGCAAGGACTAGCGGGAGTGGTTACAATGAGCAGTTCTTC.

This clonotype was picked up a small number of times. This rearrangement joins TRBV27 to TRBJ2-2; D not resolved. Trimming left V 4 bases short and J 3 bases short, with 12 bases between. The germline gives CDR1 MNHEY, CDR2 SMNVEV (reference sequence). The CDR3 extends over 15 amino acids. The chain's CDR3 is CASSWSPVHTGELFF. The CDR3 bases are TGTGCCAGCAGTTGGAGCCCCGTGCACACCGGGGAGCTGTTTTTT.

This clonotype was counted many times. The chain carries TRBV15 and TRBJ2-6; D gene unclear. From germline, CDR1 is LNHNV and CDR2 YYDKDF (reference sequence). This CDR3 has 15 amino acids. V lost 5 bases and J lost 1, with 9 bases in between. CDR3 coding DNA: TGTGCCACCAGCGTGGACCCATCTGGGGCCAACGTCCTGACTTTC. It is translated as CATSVDPSGANVLTF. Full variable domain (outside the CDR3, taken from reference TRBV15 and TRBJ2-6): DAMVIQNPRYQVTQFGKPVTLSCSQTLNHNVMYWYQQKSSQAPKLLFHYYDKDFNNEADTPDNFQSRRPNTSFCFLDIRSPGLGDTAMYLCATSVDPSGANVLTFGAGSRLTVL.

The gene calls are TRBV20-1 and TRBJ2-3; 8 nucleotides line up with TRBD2. The ends lost 4 bases at V and 4 bases at J; junction bases unmatched: 10. Germline V lookup: CDR1 DFQATT, CDR2 SNEGSKA (reference sequence). CDR3 length: 15 amino acids. CDR3 sequence: CSAIRGRTGADTQYF. CDR3 nucleotides: TGCAGTGCTATTCGCGGGAGGACCGGGGCAGATACGCAGTATTTT.